These 26 T cell receptor beta chains were sequenced from one sample in a study of shared clonotypes between healthy human individuals. Assay: immunoSEQ multiplex PCR; the TCRdb copy retains only in-frame clones and omits some. Here the sample spans about 2.4 million clones, over 85% being singletons. The specimen was naive CD4+ T cells from PBMCs. Subset given: CD45RA+ positively selected. All receptors come from a young man in good health. Some clones in this sample may be carry-over from other donors' samples.

The rearrangement joins TRBV5-5 to TRBJ2-7; D ambiguous. The V gene's germline CDR1 is SGHKS and CDR2 YYEKEE (reference sequence). The ends were cut back, 1 base at V and 2 bases at J, with 13 bases in the middle. CDR3 length equals 15 residues. The CDR3 sequence is CASSLLSDSTYEQYF. As DNA, the CDR3 is TGTGCCAGCAGCTTGCTAAGCGATAGTACCTACGAGCAGTACTTC.

Worth noting for this clone: The same CDR3 can be traced to other DNA sequences in this sample. The V gene is TRBV5-1, the J gene TRBJ2-5; D unclear. Trimming cost V 5 bases and J 2 bases, with 7 bases left between them. The CDR3 contains 12 residues. The germline gives CDR1 SGHRS, CDR2 YFSETQ. The CDR3 reads CASSLEQETQYF. The CDR3 DNA is TGCGCCAGCAGTCTAGAGCAAGAGACCCAGTACTTC.

V and J are TRBV4-1 and TRBJ2-3; D gene unclear. V lost 1 base, J lost 3 bases, and 11 bases lay in between. Germline values: CDR1 MGHRA, CDR2 YSYEKL. The CDR3 has 15 residues. CDR3 loop: CASSQVSQRTDTQYF. In DNA form, the CDR3 reads TGCGCCAGCAGCCAAGTGAGTCAGAGGACAGATACGCAGTATTTT.

This clone was detected once. The rearrangement links TRBV15 to TRBJ1-5; 7 bases are shared with TRBD1. Unmatched junction bases numbered 5, after V lost 0 bases and J lost 6 bases. The germline V gene has CDR1 LNHNV and CDR2 YYDKDF (reference sequence). The CDR3 extends over 15 amino acids. This chain's CDR3 is CATSREQGFVQPQHF. CDR3 coding DNA: TGTGCCACCAGCAGAGAACAGGGGTTTGTTCAGCCCCAGCATTTT.

The chain has TRBV18 and TRBJ1-1, with TRBD1 matching over 8 bases. The V and J ends lost 3 bases and 6 bases, in that order; junction bases with no gene match: 12. CDR3 length: 16 amino acids. From germline, CDR1 is KGHSH and CDR2 LQKENI. CDR3 amino acids: CASSPILGQGYAEAFF. DNA for the CDR3: TGTGCCAGCTCACCCATCTTAGGACAGGGCTACGCTGAAGCTTTCTTT.

The CDR3 protein is CASSLDRTGELFF. The CDR3 nucleotides are TGTGCCAGCAGCTTAGATCGCACCGGGGAGCTGTTTTTT. The chain uses TRBV7-6 and TRBJ2-2, with D uncertain. The CDR3 is 13 amino acids. Germline CDR1 reads SGHVS; CDR2 reads FNYEAQ. V was pared by 1 base and J by 4 bases, with 4 bases between.

The chain uses TRBV30 and TRBJ2-7, with D perhaps TRBD1 (6 bases). This CDR3 contains 14 residues. CDR1 and CDR2 (germline): GTSNPN, SVGIG (reference sequence). The V and J ends lost 3 bases and 3 bases respectively, with 15 bases between them. CDR3 in amino acids: CAWRENRVLYEQYF. The CDR3 coding sequence is TGTGCCTGGAGGGAAAACAGGGTCCTCTACGAGCAGTACTTC.

The chain is built from TRBV28 and TRBJ2-6; TRBD2 aligns across 7 bases. Germline CDR1 reads MDHEN; CDR2 reads SYDVKM. Trimming cost V 7 bases and J 2 bases; bases outside gene matches: 5. This CDR3 contains 15 residues. CDR3 sequence: CASKEGRAGANVLTF. The CDR3 region has the DNA TGTGCCAGCAAGGAGGGGAGGGCTGGGGCCAACGTCCTGACTTTC. The entire variable domain, with the rest obtained from reference TRBV28 and TRBJ2-6, is as follows: DVKVTQSSRYLVKRTGEKVFLECVQDMDHENMFWYRQDPGLGLRLIYFSYDVKMKEKGDIPEGYSVSREKKERFSLILESASTNQTSMYLCASKEGRAGANVLTFGAGSRLTVL.

With regard to this clone: A junction end diverges from the germline sequence, so it may reflect a read error. This sequence joins TRBV28 and TRBJ2-7; D uncertain. The germline V gene has CDR1 MDHEN and CDR2 SYDVKM. The CDR3 spans 13 residues. CDR3 sequence reads: CASSLSMGPALNF. The DNA for the CDR3 is TGTGCCAGCAGCCTCAGCATGGGTCCCGCCCTTAACTTC.

As for this clone: Other nucleotide sequences from this sample produce the same CDR3. The genes are TRBV4-1 and TRBJ2-7; a weak D match, TRBD2 (5 bases). Germline values: CDR1 MGHRA, CDR2 YSYEKL. The CDR3 is made up of 15 amino acids. V gave up 0 bases and J gave up 9 bases, with 18 bases separating them. The CDR3 coding sequence is TGCGCCAGCAGCCAAGATTCGGCGGGCAGGACCACGCAGTACTTC. As protein: CASSQDSAGRTTQYF.

This chain links TRBV7-9 with TRBJ1-1, with 8 bases fitting TRBD1. In germline, CDR1 is SEHNR, CDR2 FQNEAQ (reference sequence). Losses at the gene ends were 4 bases for V and 6 bases for J; bases not matched to a gene: 1. This CDR3 has 12 residues. CDR3 sequence (DNA): TGTGCCAGCAGCTCGGGACAGGCTGAAGCTTTCTTT. Encoded protein: CASSSGQAEAFF.

This chain connects TRBV19 to TRBJ2-3; TRBD1 is a possible D gene (5 bases). This CDR3 region has 13 residues. Between the trimmed V and J ends, which lost 7 bases and 4 bases, there was a span of 12 bases. The germline V gene has CDR1 LNHDA and CDR2 SQIVND (reference sequence). The CDR3: CASKGRPADTQYF. The CDR3 DNA reads as TGTGCCAGTAAGGGGCGCCCCGCAGATACGCAGTATTTT.

J is TRBJ2-3 and V is TRBV7-2; TRBD2 matches 7 bases. The CDR3 extends over 13 amino acids. Trimming removed 5 bases from V and 5 bases from J; junction bases left unmatched: 4. The germline V gene has CDR1 SGHTA and CDR2 FQGNSA. CDR3 sequence (DNA): TGTGCCAGCAGCCCCGCGGGGGTAGATACGCAGTATTTT. It encodes CASSPAGVDTQYF.

In this sample, this clone turned up a few times. This sample also contains other DNA sequences that code for the same CDR3. The chain combines TRBV2 with TRBJ1-1; no reliable D call. Trimming shortened V by 6 bases and J by 2 bases, and 10 bases separated the two germline ends. The germline V gene encodes CDR1 SNHLY and CDR2 FYNNEI. The CDR3 has 13 residues. This chain's CDR3 is CASSQSVNTEAFF. In DNA, the CDR3 is TGTGCCAGCAGCCAATCGGTAAACACTGAAGCTTTCTTT.

This chain joins TRBV5-1 and TRBJ1-1, with D perhaps TRBD1 (6 bases). Between the trimmed V and J ends, which lost 4 bases and 6 bases, there was a span of 19 bases. From germline, CDR1 is SGHRS and CDR2 YFSETQ. The length of the CDR3 is 15 residues. The CDR3 sequence: CASSLDSGSRAEAFF. CDR3 coding DNA: TGCGCCAGCAGCCTGGACAGCGGGTCGCGGGCTGAAGCTTTCTTT.

The rearrangement uses TRBV11-3 and TRBJ2-3; 8 bases fit TRBD1. The CDR3 is 16 residues long. Germline values: CDR1 SGHNT, CDR2 YENEEA. Trimming cost V 3 bases and J 3 bases; bases outside gene matches: 8. CDR3 DNA sequence: TGTGCCAGCAGCTTGGGACGTCACAGGGGGACAGATACGCAGTATTTT. Protein product: CASSLGRHRGTDTQYF.

The V call is TRBV5-6, the J call TRBJ2-7; 10 nucleotides agree with TRBD2. CDR1 SGHDT and CDR2 YYEEEE come from the germline V gene. The CDR3 runs 14 residues. Trimming took 4 bases from V and 8 from J; bases not matched to a gene: 9. CDR3 residues: CASSLAGVDSKQYF. CDR3 coding DNA: TGTGCCAGCAGCCTAGCGGGAGTTGATAGCAAGCAGTACTTC.

CDR3 in DNA: TGTGCCAGCGGCGAACTAGACCACAATGAGCAGTTCTTC. This gives the protein CASGELDHNEQFF. The rearrangement joins TRBV28 to TRBJ2-1, with D maybe TRBD2 (5 bases). Trimming removed 8 bases from V and 5 bases from J, with 13 bases in between. CDR1 MDHEN and CDR2 SYDVKM come from the germline V gene. The CDR3 loop spans 13 amino acids. Based on the CDR3 plus reference TRBV28 and TRBJ2-1, the full variable domain is DVKVTQSSRYLVKRTGEKVFLECVQDMDHENMFWYRQDPGLGLRLIYFSYDVKMKEKGDIPEGYSVSREKKERFSLILESASTNQTSMYLCASGELDHNEQFFGPGTRLTVL.

This chain joins TRBV9 and TRBJ2-1; 11 bases align to TRBD1. The CDR3 spans 15 residues. Germline values: CDR1 SGDLS, CDR2 YYNGEE. Trimming cost V 3 bases and J 4 bases; bases outside gene matches: 3. For the CDR3, the DNA is TGTGCCAGCAGCGCGGACAGGGGGCATTACAATGAGCAGTTCTTC. Translated, it gives CASSADRGHYNEQFF.

Of note for this clone: Different DNA sequences within this sample yield the same CDR3. The chain joins TRBV11-3 to TRBJ2-2; 7 positions match TRBD1. Looked up from germline, CDR1 is SGHNT and CDR2 is YENEEA. With 3 bases clipped from V and 0 bases from J, the junction kept 1 base outside the gene matches. The CDR3 has 15 amino acids. For the CDR3, the DNA is TGTGCCAGCAGCTTGGGACAGACGAACACCGGGGAGCTGTTTTTT. As protein: CASSLGQTNTGELFF.

This clone was detected only once. The genes are TRBV6-1 and TRBJ2-7; 10 bases map to TRBD2. The CDR3 covers 16 residues. The ends lost 1 base at V and 4 bases at J; junction bases unmatched: 7. Looked up from germline, CDR1 is MNHNS and CDR2 is SASEGT. The CDR3 reads CASSEGLAGVGYEQYF. DNA of the CDR3: TGTGCCAGCAGTGAAGGGCTAGCGGGAGTAGGGTACGAGCAGTACTTC.

The rearrangement uses TRBV7-9 and TRBJ1-1, with 9 bases lining up with TRBD1. This CDR3 region has 13 residues. With V trimmed by 6 bases and J by 4 bases, 3 bases remained unmatched. CDR1 and CDR2 (germline): SEHNR, FQNEAQ (reference sequence). The CDR3 sequence is CASRPGQGTEAFF. Written as DNA, the CDR3 is TGTGCCAGCAGACCGGGACAGGGCACTGAAGCTTTCTTT.

The V call is TRBV13, the J call TRBJ2-2, with unresolved D. Germline CDR1 reads PRHDT; CDR2 reads FYEKMQ (reference sequence). Trimming cost V 7 bases and J 0 bases, with 9 bases left between them. There are 14 residues in the CDR3. The CDR3 coding sequence is TGTGCCAGCATAGGTGTCACGAACACCGGGGAGCTGTTTTTT. Amino acid sequence: CASIGVTNTGELFF. The entire variable domain, with the rest obtained from reference TRBV13 and TRBJ2-2, is as follows: AAGVIQSPRHLIKEKRETATLKCYPIPRHDTVYWYQQGPGQDPQFLISFYEKMQSDKGSIPDRFSAQQFSDYHSELNMSSLELGDSALYFCASIGVTNTGELFFGEGSRLTVL.

V gene TRBV19 combines with J gene TRBJ1-2; possibly TRBD1 for D (6 bases). CDR1 is LNHDA, CDR2 SQIVND, per germline (reference sequence). Trimming removed 1 base at V and 6 bases at J, with 15 bases between. This CDR3 is 15 amino acids long. The CDR3 bases are TGTGCCAGTAGTATAGCAGATCCCCGGACAGATGGCTACACCTTC. This translates into CASSIADPRTDGYTF.

The V gene is TRBV9, the J gene TRBJ2-1; D may be TRBD2 (6 bases). V was trimmed by 2 bases and J by 3 bases, leaving 12 bases between them. Germline V CDR1 and CDR2: SGDLS, YYNGEE. This CDR3 contains 15 residues. The CDR3, as DNA: TGTGCCAGCAGCGTTTTTAGCGGATTCTACAATGAGCAGTTCTTC. This gives the protein CASSVFSGFYNEQFF. Looking up the rest from reference TRBV9 and TRBJ2-1 gives the full variable domain: DSGVTQTPKHLITATGQRVTLRCSPRSGDLSVYWYQQSLDQGLQFLIQYYNGEERAKGNILERFSAQQFPDLHSELNLSSLELGDSALYFCASSVFSGFYNEQFFGPGTRLTVL.

The chain has TRBV28 and TRBJ2-3, with 8 bases aligning to TRBD2. V dropped 3 bases and J dropped 5; count of bases not matched to a gene: 4. This CDR3 has 14 residues. In germline, CDR1 is MDHEN, CDR2 SYDVKM. The CDR3 loop reads CASSFNAGGDTQYF. DNA for the CDR3: TGTGCCAGCAGTTTCAATGCGGGAGGAGATACGCAGTATTTT.